This T cell receptor beta chain was profiled in a study of T cell responses to AZD1222 COVID-19 vaccine. Study summary: Investigators merged groups given second doses at roughly 4 or roughly 12 weeks. General study points: Females made up more of the donors, who were largely white British, and clonal diversity may have come out too low.

On this clone itself: Antigen: not known. A read error may be the cause here, since a much bigger clone is one base away. This sample also contains other DNA sequences that code for the same CDR3.

Germline assignment: CDR1 MNHEY and CDR2 SMNVEV (reference sequence). The CDR3 has 11 amino acids. The V and J ends lost 3 bases and 3 bases respectively, with 3 bases between them. Sequencing was performed with immunoSEQ multiplex PCR; in TCRdb, only in-frame clones are kept and a portion is missing. This sample yields 130,000 or so clones, of which roughly nine tenths are seen a single time; about 3.1% belongs to the top ten. The specimen was peripheral blood, collected on day 0 of AZD1222 vaccination. The chain combines TRBV27 with TRBJ2-7; no reliable D call. The TCR sequence derives from an adult in good health. CDR3 DNA: TGTGCCAGCAGTTTGGGCTACGAGCAGTACTTC. As protein: CASSLGYEQYF.